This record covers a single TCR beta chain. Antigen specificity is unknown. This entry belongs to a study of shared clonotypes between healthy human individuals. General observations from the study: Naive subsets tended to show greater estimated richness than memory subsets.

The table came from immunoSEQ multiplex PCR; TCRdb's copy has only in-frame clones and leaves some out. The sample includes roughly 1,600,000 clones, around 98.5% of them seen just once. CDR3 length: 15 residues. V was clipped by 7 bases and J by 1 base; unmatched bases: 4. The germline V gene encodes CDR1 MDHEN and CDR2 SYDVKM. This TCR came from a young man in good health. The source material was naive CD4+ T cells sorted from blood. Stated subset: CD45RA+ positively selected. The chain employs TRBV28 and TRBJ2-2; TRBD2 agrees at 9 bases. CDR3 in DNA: TGTGCCAGCATTAGCGGGAGAGTGAACACCGGGGAGCTGTTTTTT. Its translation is CASISGRVNTGELFF.